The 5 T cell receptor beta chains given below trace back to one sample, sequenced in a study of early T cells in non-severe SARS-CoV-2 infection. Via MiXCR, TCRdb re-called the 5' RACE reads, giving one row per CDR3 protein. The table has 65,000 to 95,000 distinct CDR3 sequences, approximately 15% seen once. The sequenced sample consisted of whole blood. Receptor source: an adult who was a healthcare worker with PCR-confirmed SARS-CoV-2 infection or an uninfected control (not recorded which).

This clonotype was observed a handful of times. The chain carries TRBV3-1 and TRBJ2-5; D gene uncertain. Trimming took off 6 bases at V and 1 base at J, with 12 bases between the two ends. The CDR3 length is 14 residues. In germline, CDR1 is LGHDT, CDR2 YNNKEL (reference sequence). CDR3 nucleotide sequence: TGTGCCAGCAGTAATCGGGCCTCCCAAGAGACCCAGTACTTC. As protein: CASSNRASQETQYF.

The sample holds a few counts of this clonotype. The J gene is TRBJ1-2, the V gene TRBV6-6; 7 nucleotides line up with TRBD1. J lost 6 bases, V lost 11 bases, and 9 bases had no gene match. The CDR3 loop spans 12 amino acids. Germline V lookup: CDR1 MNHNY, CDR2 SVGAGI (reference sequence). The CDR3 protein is CAVTTGADGYTF. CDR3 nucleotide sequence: TGTGCCGTTACCACAGGGGCTGATGGCTACACCTTC.

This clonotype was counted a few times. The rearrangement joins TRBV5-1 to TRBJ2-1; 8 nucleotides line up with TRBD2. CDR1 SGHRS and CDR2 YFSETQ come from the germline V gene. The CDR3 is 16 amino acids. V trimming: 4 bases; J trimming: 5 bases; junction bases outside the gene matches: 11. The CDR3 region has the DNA TGCGCCAGCAGCCCGGGCGGGGCAGCGGGGGACAATGAGCAGTTCTTC. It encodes CASSPGGAAGDNEQFF.

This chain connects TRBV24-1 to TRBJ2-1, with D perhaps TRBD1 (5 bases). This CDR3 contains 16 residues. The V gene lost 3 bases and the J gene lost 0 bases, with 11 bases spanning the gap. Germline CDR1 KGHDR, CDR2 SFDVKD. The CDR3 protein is CATSDPGSSSYNEQFF. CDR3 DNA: TGTGCCACCAGTGATCCAGGGTCTAGCTCCTACAATGAGCAGTTCTTC.

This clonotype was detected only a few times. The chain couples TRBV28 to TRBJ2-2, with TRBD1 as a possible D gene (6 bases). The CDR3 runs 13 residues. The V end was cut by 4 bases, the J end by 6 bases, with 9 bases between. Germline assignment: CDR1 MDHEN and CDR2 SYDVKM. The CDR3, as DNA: TGTGCCAGCAGTTCTCCAGGGGCCGGGGAGCTGTTTTTT. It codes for CASSSPGAGELFF.